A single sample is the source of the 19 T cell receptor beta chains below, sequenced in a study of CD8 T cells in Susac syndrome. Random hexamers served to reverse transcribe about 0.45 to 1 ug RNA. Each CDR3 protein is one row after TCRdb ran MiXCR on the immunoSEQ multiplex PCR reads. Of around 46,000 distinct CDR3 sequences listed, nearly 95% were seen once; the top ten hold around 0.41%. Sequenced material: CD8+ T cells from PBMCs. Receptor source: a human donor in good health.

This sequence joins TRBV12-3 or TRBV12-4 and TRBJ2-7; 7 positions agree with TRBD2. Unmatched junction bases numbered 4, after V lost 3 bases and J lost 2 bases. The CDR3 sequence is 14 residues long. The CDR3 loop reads CASSLVGGAYEQYF. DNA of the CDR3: TGTGCCAGCAGTTTGGTGGGGGGGGCCTACGAGCAGTACTTC.

The CDR3 loop is CASSQADRLIYEQYF. The CDR3 DNA reads as TGTGCCAGCAGCCAAGCCGACAGGCTAATCTACGAGCAGTACTTC. The chain employs TRBV3-1 and TRBJ2-7, with D possibly being TRBD1 (6 bases). There are 15 residues in the CDR3. Germline loops: CDR1 LGHDT, CDR2 YNNKEL (reference sequence). Trimming removed 1 base from V and 3 bases from J, with 13 bases in between.

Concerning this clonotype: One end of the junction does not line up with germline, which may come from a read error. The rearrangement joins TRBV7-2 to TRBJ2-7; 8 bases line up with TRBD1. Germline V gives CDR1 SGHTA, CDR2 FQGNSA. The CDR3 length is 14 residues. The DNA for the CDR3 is TGTGCCAGCAGTTTAGGAGGGACAGGTTACGAGCAGTACTTC. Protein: CASSLGGTGYEQYF. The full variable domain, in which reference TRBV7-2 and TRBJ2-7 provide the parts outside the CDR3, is GAGVSQSPSNKVTEKGKDVELRCDPISGHTALYWYRQSLGQGLEFLIYFQGNSAPDKSGLPSDRFSAERTGGSVSTLTIQRTQQEDSAVYLCASSLGGTGYEQYFGPGTRLTVT.

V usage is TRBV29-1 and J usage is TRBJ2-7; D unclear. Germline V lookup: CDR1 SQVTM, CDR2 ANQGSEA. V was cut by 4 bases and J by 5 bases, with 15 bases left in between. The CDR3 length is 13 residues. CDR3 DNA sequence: TGCAGCGTTGGTCGGGCTCTGATGGACGAGCAGTACTTC. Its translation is CSVGRALMDEQYF.

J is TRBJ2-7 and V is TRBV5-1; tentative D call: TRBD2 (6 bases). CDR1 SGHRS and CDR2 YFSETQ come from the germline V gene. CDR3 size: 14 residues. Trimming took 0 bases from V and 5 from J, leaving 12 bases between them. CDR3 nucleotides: TGCGCCAGCAGCTTGGGACTAGGGGTCCACGAGCAGTACTTC. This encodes CASSLGLGVHEQYF. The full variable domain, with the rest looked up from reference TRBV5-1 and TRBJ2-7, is KAGVTQTPRYLIKTRGQQVTLSCSPISGHRSVSWYQQTPGQGLQFLFEYFSETQRNKGNFPGRFSGRQFSNSRSEMNVSTLELGDSALYLCASSLGLGVHEQYFGPGTRLTVT.

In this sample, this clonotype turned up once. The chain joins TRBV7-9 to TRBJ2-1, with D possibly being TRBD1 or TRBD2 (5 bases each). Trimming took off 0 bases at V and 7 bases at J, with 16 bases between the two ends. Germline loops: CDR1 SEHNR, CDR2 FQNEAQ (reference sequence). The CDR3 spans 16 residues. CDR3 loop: CASSLAVRGLWNEQFF. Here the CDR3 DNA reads TGTGCCAGCAGCTTAGCGGTGAGGGGTTTGTGGAATGAGCAGTTCTTC.

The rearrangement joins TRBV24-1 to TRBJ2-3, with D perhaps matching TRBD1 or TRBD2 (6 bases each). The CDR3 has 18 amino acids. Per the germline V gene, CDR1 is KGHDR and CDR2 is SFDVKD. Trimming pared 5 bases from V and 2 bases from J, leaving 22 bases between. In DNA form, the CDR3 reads TGTGCCACCAGTGGACTAGAGGCAGGGGCATGGGACACAGATACGCAGTATTTT. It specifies CATSGLEAGAWDTDTQYF.

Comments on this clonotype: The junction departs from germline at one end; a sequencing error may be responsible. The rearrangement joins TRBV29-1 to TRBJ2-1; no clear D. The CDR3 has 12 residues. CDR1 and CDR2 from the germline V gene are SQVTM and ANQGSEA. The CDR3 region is CSVEVSSNEQFF. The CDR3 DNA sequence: TGCAGCGTTGAAGTTTCCTCCAATGAGCAGTTCTTC.

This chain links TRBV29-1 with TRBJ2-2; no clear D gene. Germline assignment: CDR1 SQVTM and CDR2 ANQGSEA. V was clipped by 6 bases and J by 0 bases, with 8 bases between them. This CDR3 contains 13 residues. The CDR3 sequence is CSVTRPNTGELFF. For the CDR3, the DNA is TGCAGCGTAACCCGCCCGAACACCGGGGAGCTGTTTTTT.

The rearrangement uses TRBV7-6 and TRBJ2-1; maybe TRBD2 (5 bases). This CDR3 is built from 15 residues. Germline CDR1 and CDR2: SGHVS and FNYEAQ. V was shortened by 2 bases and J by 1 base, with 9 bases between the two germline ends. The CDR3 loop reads CASSLTGSSYNEQFF. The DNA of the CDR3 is TGTGCCAGCAGCTTAACGGGATCGTCCTACAATGAGCAGTTCTTC.

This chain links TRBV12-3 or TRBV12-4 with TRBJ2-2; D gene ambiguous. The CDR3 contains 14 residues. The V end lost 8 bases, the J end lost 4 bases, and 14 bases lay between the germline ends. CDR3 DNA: TGTGCCAGCCATCCATCTTGGGCCACCGGGGAGCTGTTTTTT. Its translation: CASHPSWATGELFF.

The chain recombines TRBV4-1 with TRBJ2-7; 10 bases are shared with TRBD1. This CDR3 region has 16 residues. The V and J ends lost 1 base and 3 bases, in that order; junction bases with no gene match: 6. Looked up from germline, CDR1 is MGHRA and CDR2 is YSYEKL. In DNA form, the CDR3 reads TGCGCCAGCAGCCAAGGGCCGGACAGGGGGAACTACGAGCAGTACTTC. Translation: CASSQGPDRGNYEQYF.

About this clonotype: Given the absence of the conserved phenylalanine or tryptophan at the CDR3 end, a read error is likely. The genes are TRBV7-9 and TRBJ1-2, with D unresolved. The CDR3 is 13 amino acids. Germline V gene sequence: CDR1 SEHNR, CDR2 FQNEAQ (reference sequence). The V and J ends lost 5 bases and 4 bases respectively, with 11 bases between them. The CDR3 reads CASSSGLFYGYTS. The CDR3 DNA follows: TGTGCCAGCAGCAGTGGACTGTTCTATGGCTACACCTCC.

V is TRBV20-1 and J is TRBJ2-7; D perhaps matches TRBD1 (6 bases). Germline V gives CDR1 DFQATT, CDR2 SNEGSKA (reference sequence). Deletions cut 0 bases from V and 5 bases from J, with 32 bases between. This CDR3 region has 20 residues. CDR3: CSARDRVLGVRLAGDDEQYF. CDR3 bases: TGCAGTGCTAGAGATAGGGTCCTCGGTGTTCGGTTGGCAGGGGACGACGAGCAGTACTTC.

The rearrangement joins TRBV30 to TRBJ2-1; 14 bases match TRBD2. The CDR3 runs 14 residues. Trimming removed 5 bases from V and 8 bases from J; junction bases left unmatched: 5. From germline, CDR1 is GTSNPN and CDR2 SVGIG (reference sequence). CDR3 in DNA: TGTGCCTGGTCGGGACTAGCGGGAGCCGATGAGCAGTTCTTC. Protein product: CAWSGLAGADEQFF.

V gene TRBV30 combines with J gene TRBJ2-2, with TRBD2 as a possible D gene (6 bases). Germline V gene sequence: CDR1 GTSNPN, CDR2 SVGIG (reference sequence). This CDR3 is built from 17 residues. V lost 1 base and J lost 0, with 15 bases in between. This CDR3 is CAWSDPIGRTNTGELFF. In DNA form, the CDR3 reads TGTGCCTGGAGTGACCCGATCGGGAGAACGAACACCGGGGAGCTGTTTTTT.

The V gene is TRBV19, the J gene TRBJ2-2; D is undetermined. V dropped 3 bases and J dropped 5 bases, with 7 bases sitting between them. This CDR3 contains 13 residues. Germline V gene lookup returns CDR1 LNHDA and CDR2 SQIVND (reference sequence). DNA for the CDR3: TGTGCCAGTAGTATCCTTTGGACCGGGGAGCTGTTTTTT. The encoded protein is CASSILWTGELFF.

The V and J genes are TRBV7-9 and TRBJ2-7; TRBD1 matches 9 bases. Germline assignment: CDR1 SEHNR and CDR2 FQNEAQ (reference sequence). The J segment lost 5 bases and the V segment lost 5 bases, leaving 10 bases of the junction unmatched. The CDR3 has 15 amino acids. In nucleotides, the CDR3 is TGTGCCAGCAGCCTCACGACAGGGGGTCGGAACGAGCAGTACTTC. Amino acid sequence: CASSLTTGGRNEQYF.

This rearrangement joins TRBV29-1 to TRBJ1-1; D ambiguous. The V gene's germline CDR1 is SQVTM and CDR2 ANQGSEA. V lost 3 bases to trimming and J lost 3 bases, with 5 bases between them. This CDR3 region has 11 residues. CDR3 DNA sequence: TGCAGCGTTGACGTGGACACTGAAGCTTTCTTT. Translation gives CSVDVDTEAFF.